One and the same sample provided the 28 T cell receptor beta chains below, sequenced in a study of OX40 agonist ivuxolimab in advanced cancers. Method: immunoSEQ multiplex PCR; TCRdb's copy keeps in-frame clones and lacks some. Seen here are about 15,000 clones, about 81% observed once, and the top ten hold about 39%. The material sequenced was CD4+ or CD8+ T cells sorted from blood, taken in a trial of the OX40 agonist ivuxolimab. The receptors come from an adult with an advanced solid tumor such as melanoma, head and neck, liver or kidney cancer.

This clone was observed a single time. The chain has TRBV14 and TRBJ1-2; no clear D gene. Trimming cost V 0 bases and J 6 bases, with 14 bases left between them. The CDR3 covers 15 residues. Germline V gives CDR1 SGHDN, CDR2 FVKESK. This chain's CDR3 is CASSQEWRGPNGYTF. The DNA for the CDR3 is TGTGCCAGCAGCCAAGAATGGAGAGGGCCCAATGGCTACACCTTC. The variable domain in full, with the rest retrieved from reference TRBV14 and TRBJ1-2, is EAGVTQFPSHSVIEKGQTVTLRCDPISGHDNLYWYRRVMGKEIKFLLHFVKESKQDESGMPNNRFLAERTGGTYSTLKVQPAELEDSGVYFCASSQEWRGPNGYTFGSGTRLTVV.

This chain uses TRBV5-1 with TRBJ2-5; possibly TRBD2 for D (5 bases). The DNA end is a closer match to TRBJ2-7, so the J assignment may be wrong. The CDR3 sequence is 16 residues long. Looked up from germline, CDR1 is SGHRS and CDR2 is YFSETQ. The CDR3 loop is CASSLDPSSATYEQYF. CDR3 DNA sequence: TGCGCCAGCAGCTTGGATCCGAGTAGCGCCACCTACGAGCAGTACTTC.

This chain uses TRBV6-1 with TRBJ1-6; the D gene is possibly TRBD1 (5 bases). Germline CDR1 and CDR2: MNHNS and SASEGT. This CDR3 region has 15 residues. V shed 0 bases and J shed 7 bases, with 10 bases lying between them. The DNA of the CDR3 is TGTGCCAGCAGTGAAGCTAGGGGCTCCAATTCACCCCTCCACTTT. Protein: CASSEARGSNSPLHF.

The chain's CDR3 is CASSPSLGATDTQYF. The CDR3 bases are TGTGCCAGCAGCCCTTCCCTTGGGGCCACAGATACGCAGTATTTT. The chain joins TRBV7-9 to TRBJ2-3; maybe TRBD1 (5 bases). Trimming left V 5 bases short and J 2 bases short, with 14 bases between. The CDR3 consists of 15 residues. Germline V gene sequence: CDR1 SEHNR, CDR2 FQNEAQ (reference sequence).

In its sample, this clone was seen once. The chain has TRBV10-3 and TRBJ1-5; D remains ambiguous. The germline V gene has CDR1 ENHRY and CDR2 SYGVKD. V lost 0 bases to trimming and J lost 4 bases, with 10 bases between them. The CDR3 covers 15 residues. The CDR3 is CAISESMRGNQPQHF. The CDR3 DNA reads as TGTGCCATCAGTGAGTCTATGAGAGGAAATCAGCCCCAGCATTTT.

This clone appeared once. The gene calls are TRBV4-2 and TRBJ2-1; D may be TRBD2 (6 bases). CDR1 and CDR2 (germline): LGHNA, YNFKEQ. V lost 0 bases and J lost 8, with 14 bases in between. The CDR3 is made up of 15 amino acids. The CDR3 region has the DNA TGTGCCAGCAGCCAAGACGGGACTCAGAAGGATGAGCAGTTCTTC. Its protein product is CASSQDGTQKDEQFF.

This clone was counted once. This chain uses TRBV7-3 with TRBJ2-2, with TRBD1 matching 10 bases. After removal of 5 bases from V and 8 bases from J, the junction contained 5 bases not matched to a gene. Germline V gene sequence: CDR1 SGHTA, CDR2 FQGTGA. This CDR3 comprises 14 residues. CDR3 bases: TGTGCCAGCAGCCGGACAGGGGGAGGTGGGGAGCTGTTTTTT. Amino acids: CASSRTGGGGELFF.

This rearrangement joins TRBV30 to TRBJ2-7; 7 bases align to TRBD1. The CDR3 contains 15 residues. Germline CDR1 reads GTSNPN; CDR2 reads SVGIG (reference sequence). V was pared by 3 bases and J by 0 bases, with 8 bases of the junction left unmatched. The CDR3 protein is CAWRSTGDSSYEQYF. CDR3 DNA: TGTGCCTGGAGGTCAACAGGGGATAGCTCCTACGAGCAGTACTTC.

CDR3 loop: CASSFGTRTEAFF. CDR3 nucleotide sequence: TGTGCCAGCAGCTTCGGGACGCGGACTGAAGCTTTCTTT. The rearrangement uses TRBV11-3 and TRBJ1-1; maybe TRBD1 (5 bases). In germline, CDR1 is SGHNT, CDR2 YENEEA. V dropped 3 bases and J dropped 5 bases, with 10 bases sitting between them. This CDR3 has 13 residues. The whole variable domain, filled in from reference TRBV11-3 and TRBJ1-1, reads EAGVVQSPRYKIIEKKQPVAFWCNPISGHNTLYWYLQNLGQGPELLIRYENEEAVDDSQLPKDRFSAERLKGVDSTLKIQPAELGDSAVYLCASSFGTRTEAFFGQGTRLTVV.

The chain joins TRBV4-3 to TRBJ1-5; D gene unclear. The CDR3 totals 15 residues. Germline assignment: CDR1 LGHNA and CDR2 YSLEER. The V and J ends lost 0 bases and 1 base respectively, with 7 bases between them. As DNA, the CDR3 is TGCGCCAGCAGCCAAGATGAAGGAAGCAATCAGCCCCAGCATTTT. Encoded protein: CASSQDEGSNQPQHF.

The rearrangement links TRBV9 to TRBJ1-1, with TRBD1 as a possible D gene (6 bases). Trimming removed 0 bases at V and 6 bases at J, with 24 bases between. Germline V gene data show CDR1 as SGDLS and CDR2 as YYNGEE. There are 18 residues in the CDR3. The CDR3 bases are TGTGCCAGCAGCGTAGGGGGGCACGCGAAGGGTTTAGTTCCTGAAGCTTTCTTT. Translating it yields CASSVGGHAKGLVPEAFF.

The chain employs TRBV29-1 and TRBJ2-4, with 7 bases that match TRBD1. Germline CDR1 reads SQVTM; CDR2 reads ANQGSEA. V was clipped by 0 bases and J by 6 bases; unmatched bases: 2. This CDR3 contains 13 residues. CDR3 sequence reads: CSVEEAGGNIQYF. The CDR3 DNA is TGCAGCGTTGAAGAGGCAGGGGGAAACATTCAGTACTTC.

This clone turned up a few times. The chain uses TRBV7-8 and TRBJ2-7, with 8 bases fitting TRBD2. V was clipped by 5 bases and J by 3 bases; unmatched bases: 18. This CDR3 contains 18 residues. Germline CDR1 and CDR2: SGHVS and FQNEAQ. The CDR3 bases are TGTGCCAGCAGCGAACCCCAGTCGGGGCGGGGGGTCTTCTACGAGCAGTACTTC. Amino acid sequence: CASSEPQSGRGVFYEQYF.

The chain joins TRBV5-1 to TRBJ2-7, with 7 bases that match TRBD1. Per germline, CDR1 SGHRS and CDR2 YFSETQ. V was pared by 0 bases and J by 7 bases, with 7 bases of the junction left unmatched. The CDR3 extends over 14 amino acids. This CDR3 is CASSLVVGTEEQYF. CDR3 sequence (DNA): TGCGCCAGCAGCTTGGTGGTGGGGACAGAAGAGCAGTACTTC.

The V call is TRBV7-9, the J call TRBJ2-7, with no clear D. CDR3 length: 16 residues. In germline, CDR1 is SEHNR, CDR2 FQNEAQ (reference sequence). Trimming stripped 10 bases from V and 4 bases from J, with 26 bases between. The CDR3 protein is CAISSEDTYSLYEQYF. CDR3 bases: TGTGCCATCTCGAGTGAAGACACCTACTCTCTTTACGAGCAGTACTTC.

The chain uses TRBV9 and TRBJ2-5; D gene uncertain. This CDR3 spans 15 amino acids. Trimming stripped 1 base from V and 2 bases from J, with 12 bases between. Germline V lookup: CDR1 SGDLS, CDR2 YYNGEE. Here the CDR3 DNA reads TGTGCCAGCAGCGTAAGTCCCCGGAGTCAAGAGACCCAGTACTTC. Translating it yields CASSVSPRSQETQYF.

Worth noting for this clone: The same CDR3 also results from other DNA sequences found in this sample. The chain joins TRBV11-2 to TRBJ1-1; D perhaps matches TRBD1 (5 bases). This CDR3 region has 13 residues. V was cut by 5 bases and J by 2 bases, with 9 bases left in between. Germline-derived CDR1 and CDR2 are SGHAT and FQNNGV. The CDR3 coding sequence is TGTGCCAGCAGCCCAGGACACAACACTGAAGCTTTCTTT. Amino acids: CASSPGHNTEAFF.

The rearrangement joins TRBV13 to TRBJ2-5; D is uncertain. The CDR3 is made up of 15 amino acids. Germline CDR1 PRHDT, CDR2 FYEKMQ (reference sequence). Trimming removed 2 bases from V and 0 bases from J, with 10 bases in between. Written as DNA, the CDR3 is TGTGCCAGCAGCTTATTTGGGCAGAACCAAGAGACCCAGTACTTC. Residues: CASSLFGQNQETQYF. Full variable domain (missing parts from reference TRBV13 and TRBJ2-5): AAGVIQSPRHLIKEKRETATLKCYPIPRHDTVYWYQQGPGQDPQFLISFYEKMQSDKGSIPDRFSAQQFSDYHSELNMSSLELGDSALYFCASSLFGQNQETQYFGPGTRLLVL.

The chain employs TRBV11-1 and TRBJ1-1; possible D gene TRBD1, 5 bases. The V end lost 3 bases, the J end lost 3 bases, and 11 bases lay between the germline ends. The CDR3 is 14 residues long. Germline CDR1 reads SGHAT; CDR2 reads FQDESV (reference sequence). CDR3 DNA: TGTGCCAGCAGCTTCGGCAGGGCGGACACTGAAGCTTTCTTT. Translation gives CASSFGRADTEAFF.

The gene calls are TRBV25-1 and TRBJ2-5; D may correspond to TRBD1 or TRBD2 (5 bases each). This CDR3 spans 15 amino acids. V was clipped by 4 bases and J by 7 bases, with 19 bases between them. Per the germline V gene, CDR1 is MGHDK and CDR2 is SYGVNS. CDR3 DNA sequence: TGTGCCAGCAGTGGGGCAAACCAGGGTCGGGGGACCCAGTACTTC. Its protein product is CASSGANQGRGTQYF. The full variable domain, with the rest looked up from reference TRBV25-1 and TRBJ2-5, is EADIYQTPRYLVIGTGKKITLECSQTMGHDKMYWYQQDPGMELHLIHYSYGVNSTEKGDLSSESTVSRIRTEHFPLTLESARPSHTSQYLCASSGANQGRGTQYFGPGTRLLVL.

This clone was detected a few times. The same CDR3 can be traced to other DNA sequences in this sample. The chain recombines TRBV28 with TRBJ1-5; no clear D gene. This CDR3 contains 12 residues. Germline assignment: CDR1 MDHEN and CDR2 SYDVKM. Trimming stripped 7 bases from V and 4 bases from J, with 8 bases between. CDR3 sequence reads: CASTRRNQPQHF. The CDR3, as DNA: TGTGCCAGCACCCGGAGAAATCAGCCCCAGCATTTT.

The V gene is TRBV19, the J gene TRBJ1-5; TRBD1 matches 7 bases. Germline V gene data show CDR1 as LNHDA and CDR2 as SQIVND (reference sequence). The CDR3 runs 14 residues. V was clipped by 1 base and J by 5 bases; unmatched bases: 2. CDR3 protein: CASSIGDRDQPQHF. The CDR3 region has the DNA TGTGCCAGTAGTATAGGCGACAGGGATCAGCCCCAGCATTTT.

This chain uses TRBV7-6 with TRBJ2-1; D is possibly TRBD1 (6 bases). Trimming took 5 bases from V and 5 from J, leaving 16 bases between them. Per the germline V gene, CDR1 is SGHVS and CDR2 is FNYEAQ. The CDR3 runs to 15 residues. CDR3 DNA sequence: TGTGCCAGCAGCCCCGGCCAGGGGCACGACAATGAGCAGTTCTTC. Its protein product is CASSPGQGHDNEQFF. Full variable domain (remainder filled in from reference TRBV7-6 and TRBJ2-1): GAGVSQSPRYKVTKRGQDVALRCDPISGHVSLYWYRQALGQGPEFLTYFNYEAQQDKSGLPNDRFSAERPEGSISTLTIQRTEQRDSAMYRCASSPGQGHDNEQFFGPGTRLTVL.

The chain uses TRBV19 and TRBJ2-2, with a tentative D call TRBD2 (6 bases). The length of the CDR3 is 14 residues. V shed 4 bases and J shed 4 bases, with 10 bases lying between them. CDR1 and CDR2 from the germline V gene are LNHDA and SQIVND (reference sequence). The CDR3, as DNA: TGTGCCAGTAGTACGCTACTAGCCACCGGGGAGCTGTTTTTT. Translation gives CASSTLLATGELFF.

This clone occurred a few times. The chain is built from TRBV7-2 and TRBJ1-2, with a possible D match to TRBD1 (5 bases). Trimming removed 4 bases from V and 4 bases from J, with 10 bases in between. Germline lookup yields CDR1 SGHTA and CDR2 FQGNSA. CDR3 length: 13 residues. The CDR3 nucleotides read TGTGCCAGCAGCTCGGGACCCCTCTATGGCTACACCTTC. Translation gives CASSSGPLYGYTF.

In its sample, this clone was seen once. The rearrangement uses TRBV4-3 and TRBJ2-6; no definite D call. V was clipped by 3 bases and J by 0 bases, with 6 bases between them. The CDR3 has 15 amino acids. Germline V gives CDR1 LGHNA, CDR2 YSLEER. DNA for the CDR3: TGCGCCAGCAGCCACGGCTCCTCTGGGGCCAACGTCCTGACTTTC. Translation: CASSHGSSGANVLTF.

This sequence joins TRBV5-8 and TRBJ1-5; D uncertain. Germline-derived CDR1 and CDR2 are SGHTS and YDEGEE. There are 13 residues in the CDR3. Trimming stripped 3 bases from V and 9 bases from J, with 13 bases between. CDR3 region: CASSSLFRRPQHF. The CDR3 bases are TGTGCCAGCAGCTCGCTATTCCGCCGGCCCCAGCATTTT.

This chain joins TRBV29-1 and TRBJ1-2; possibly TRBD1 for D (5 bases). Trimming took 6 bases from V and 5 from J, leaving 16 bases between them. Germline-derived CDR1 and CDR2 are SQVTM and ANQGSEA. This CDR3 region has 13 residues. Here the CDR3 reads CSVPQGYLYGYTF. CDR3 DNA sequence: TGCAGCGTCCCCCAGGGTTATCTTTATGGCTACACCTTC.